The text below deals with one TCR beta chain. Its cognate antigen is unknown. These data belong to a study of T cell responses to AZD1222 COVID-19 vaccine. General study findings and limits: Spike-specific TCR breadth and depth were elevated following two AZD1222 doses.

This CDR3 spans 16 amino acids. Germline values: CDR1 LGHNA, CDR2 YSLEER. V was pared by 0 bases and J by 5 bases, with 11 bases between. Clones were sequenced by immunoSEQ multiplex PCR, and TCRdb holds only the in-frame ones, with some missing. The table records approximately 130,000 clones, around 90% of them present only once. This clonotype was sampled from an adult who received the AZD1222 COVID-19 vaccine. This chain uses TRBV4-3 with TRBJ1-6; D perhaps matches TRBD1 (5 bases). The input for sequencing was peripheral blood, taken 28 days after the second AZD1222 dose. CDR3 in amino acids: CASSQDPGSDNSPLHF. In nucleotides, the CDR3 is TGCGCCAGCAGCCAAGACCCAGGGTCCGATAATTCACCCCTCCACTTT.